This T cell receptor beta chain came from a study of CD8 T cells in Susac syndrome. Random hexamers were used to reverse transcribe the RNA input (roughly 0.5 to 1 ug). MiXCR, run by TCRdb on the immunoSEQ multiplex PCR reads, gives a single entry per CDR3 protein. The table shows 100,000 to 150,000 distinct CDR3 sequences, with roughly 95% occurring only once. The V end lost 0 bases, the J end lost 6 bases, and 15 bases lay between the germline ends. Looked up from germline, CDR1 is DFQATT and CDR2 is SNEGSKA (reference sequence). The CDR3 has 15 residues. The chain recombines TRBV20-1 with TRBJ2-4, with D perhaps matching TRBD2 (5 bases). The clonotype was recovered from a human donor in good health. The sequencing input was CD4+ T cells from PBMCs. The CDR3 sequence: CSARDRRGTGNIQYF. The CDR3 DNA is TGCAGTGCTAGAGATCGCCGGGGAACGGGAAACATTCAGTACTTC.